This T cell receptor beta chain was found in a study of cytomegalovirus exposure and HLA in healthy donors. Study outcomes and limitations: Three CMV-associated chains proved CMV antigen-specific in vitro. Rarity held for most TCR sequences, but there were some public TCRs that occurred in many donors. TCR clusters originating in the first cohort tended to co-occur in the approximately 120 validation repertoires, according to a later analysis.

Clones were read by immunoSEQ multiplex PCR, and TCRdb kept only the in-frame ones, dropping some. The table has approximately 300,000 clones, approximately 90% seen once; the top ten hold about 0.8%. Per the germline V gene, CDR1 is SGDLS and CDR2 is YYNGEE. This CDR3 comprises 16 residues. Trimming cost V 1 base and J 2 bases; bases outside gene matches: 4. Concerning this clone itself: Its antigen is undetermined.

Sample: PBMCs. The rearrangement links TRBV9 to TRBJ1-4; 8 bases line up with TRBD1. The origin of this receptor is a woman under 30 in good health and CMV-seronegative. The CDR3: CASSVWAGGTNEKLFF. CDR3 nucleotides: TGTGCCAGCAGCGTATGGGCAGGGGGCACTAATGAAAAACTGTTTTTT.